One sample yielded the 13 T cell receptor beta chains listed below, sequenced in a study of vaccination and CD4 T cells after COVID-19. The assay that was used to sequence DNA from cultured CD4+ T cells was the Oncomine TCR Beta short-read assay. TCRdb analysed the PCR reads with MiXCR anew, one entry per CDR3 protein. This sample carries about 4,600 distinct CDR3 sequences, around two fifths of them seen once, and the ten largest clones take 41%. Their specific antigens are unknown. Described treatment: roughly 11-day PBMC culture with coronavirus spike peptide pools or control peptides (ViraFEST assay). The specimen was CD4+ T cells from blood, cultured in vitro. Receptors originate from a human donor who had recovered from COVID-19.

This clonotype has a handful of counts. V is TRBV7-6 and J is TRBJ2-3; D is undetermined. Per the germline V gene, CDR1 is SGHVS and CDR2 is FNYEAQ. Trimming pared 5 bases from V and 4 bases from J, leaving 13 bases between. CDR3 length equals 14 residues. This CDR3 is CASSRRSPPDTQYF. DNA of the CDR3: TGTGCCAGCAGCCGCCGGAGTCCCCCAGATACGCAGTATTTT.

This chain links TRBV12-3 or TRBV12-4 with TRBJ1-1; no reliable D call. The CDR3 length is 12 residues. V was clipped by 7 bases and J by 4 bases, with 10 bases between them. For the CDR3, the DNA is TGTGCCAGCATGAACAGTTTCACTGAAGCTTTCTTT. Translated: CASMNSFTEAFF.

This clonotype was found a few times. This rearrangement joins TRBV27 to TRBJ2-7; the match to TRBD1 covers 7 bases. The CDR3 runs to 13 residues. Trimming at V came to 7 bases and at J to 5 bases, leaving 8 bases not matched to a gene. The V gene's germline CDR1 is MNHEY and CDR2 SMNVEV (reference sequence). The CDR3 loop reads CASKRTGHDEQYF. The CDR3 nucleotides are TGTGCCAGCAAAAGGACAGGTCACGACGAGCAGTACTTC.

The V call is TRBV6-2 or TRBV6-3, the J call TRBJ1-5, with D hard to call. This CDR3 spans 14 amino acids. V gave up 0 bases and J gave up 4 bases, with 7 bases separating them. CDR1 and CDR2 (germline): MNHEY, SVGEGT. The CDR3 sequence is CASSYSGGNQPQHF. The DNA of the CDR3 is TGTGCCAGCAGTTACTCTGGCGGTAATCAGCCCCAGCATTTT.

This chain joins TRBV25-1 and TRBJ1-1; weak D call: TRBD1 (5 bases). CDR1 is MGHDK, CDR2 SYGVNS, per germline. The CDR3 runs 14 residues. Trimming removed 6 bases from V and 7 bases from J, with 18 bases in between. Here the CDR3 reads CASRNTGGGGEAFF. The CDR3, as DNA: TGTGCCAGCAGAAACACCGGGGGGGGGGGTGAAGCTTTCTTT.

By sample share, this clonotype is medium-sized. J is TRBJ2-1 and V is TRBV24-1; D unresolved. This CDR3 region has 14 residues. The germline V and J ends were trimmed by 1 base and 9 bases, with 12 bases remaining between them. CDR1 and CDR2 from the germline V gene are KGHDR and SFDVKD. The CDR3 DNA reads TGTGCCACCAGTGATTTCCTTCGAGTAACTGAGCAGTTCTTC. Translating gives CATSDFLRVTEQFF.

V and J are TRBV7-3 and TRBJ2-3, with 8 positions matching TRBD2. The CDR3 has 16 amino acids. J was trimmed by 4 bases and V by 3 bases; bases with no gene match: 9. Germline lookup yields CDR1 SGHTA and CDR2 FQGTGA. DNA for the CDR3: TGTGCCAGCAGCTTTCAGGGCGGGAGGAGGTCAGATACGCAGTATTTT. Its protein is CASSFQGGRRSDTQYF.

The V call is TRBV20-1, the J call TRBJ2-1, with D perhaps assigned TRBD1 or TRBD2 (5 bases each). The ends were cut back, 2 bases at V and 9 bases at J, with 23 bases in the middle. This CDR3 spans 16 amino acids. Per the germline V gene, CDR1 is DFQATT and CDR2 is SNEGSKA (reference sequence). The CDR3 protein is CSARYRRDPLFGEQFF. The CDR3 DNA is TGCAGTGCTAGATACCGCCGGGACCCGCTTTTTGGTGAGCAGTTCTTC.

V usage is TRBV15 and J usage is TRBJ2-1; 7 positions match TRBD2. Germline values: CDR1 LNHNV, CDR2 YYDKDF (reference sequence). There are 15 residues in the CDR3. The V gene end was trimmed by 0 bases and the J gene end by 8 bases; junction bases not matched to a gene: 7. CDR3 bases: TGTGCCACCAGCAGAGATATGACTAGCTTGGATGAGCAGTTCTTC. Protein sequence: CATSRDMTSLDEQFF.

The chain carries TRBV6-1 and TRBJ2-7, with D possibly being TRBD1 or TRBD2 (5 bases each). This CDR3 has 13 residues. CDR1 and CDR2 (germline): MNHNS, SASEGT. V was trimmed by 8 bases and J by 0 bases, leaving 11 bases between them. The chain's CDR3 is CASSRDGSYEQYF. As DNA, the CDR3 is TGTGCCAGCTCCCGGGACGGCTCCTACGAGCAGTACTTC.

This clonotype was counted a few times. The chain uses TRBV30 and TRBJ2-5; D might be TRBD2 (5 bases). Germline V gene data show CDR1 as GTSNPN and CDR2 as SVGIG (reference sequence). With 0 bases removed from V and 4 bases from J, the gap between germline ends came to 15 bases. CDR3 length equals 15 residues. The CDR3 loop reads CAWSVGTGSGETQYF. In DNA, the CDR3 is TGTGCCTGGAGTGTAGGAACGGGATCCGGAGAGACCCAGTACTTC.

This clonotype was detected a few times. The chain is built from TRBV6-7 and TRBJ1-2; D is possibly TRBD1 (5 bases). Being an ORF, TRBV6-7 has a function that is uncertain. The V end was cut by 0 bases, the J end by 5 bases, with 13 bases between. The CDR3 length is 15 residues. The DNA for the CDR3 is TGTGCCAGCAGTTACTCGCGGGGGTTGCGGTATGGCTACACCTTC. Translating it yields CASSYSRGLRYGYTF.

The V and J genes are TRBV7-2 and TRBJ1-6; D uncertain. The CDR3 loop spans 12 amino acids. CDR1 and CDR2 from the germline V gene are SGHTA and FQGNSA. V was shortened by 8 bases and J by 9 bases, with 11 bases between the two germline ends. DNA for the CDR3: TGTGCCAGCCGGACGCCTTCTTCACCCCTCCACTTT. Its protein is CASRTPSSPLHF. Looking up the rest from reference TRBV7-2 and TRBJ1-6 gives the full variable domain: GAGVSQSPSNKVTEKGKDVELRCDPISGHTALYWYRQSLGQGLEFLIYFQGNSAPDKSGLPSDRFSAERTGGSVSTLTIQRTQQEDSAVYLCASRTPSSPLHFGNGTRLTVT.